Listed here are 30 T cell receptor beta chains from one sample, sequenced in a study of blood T cells in healthy people across ages. Combining a sample-barcoded 5' primer with a J-beta primer mix, a second PCR ran for roughly 7 to 12 cycles. A single record per CDR3 protein comes from TCRdb applying MiXCR to the 5' RACE reads. The repertoire consists of some 780,000 distinct CDR3 sequences, with 56% occurring once and the leading ten covering roughly 24%. The sample was blood. The receptors derive from a man aged 40-55 years in good health.

The sample holds one count of this clonotype. The rearrangement uses TRBV10-3 and TRBJ2-2; 10 nucleotides line up with TRBD1. Trimming at V came to 2 bases and at J to 4 bases, leaving 1 base not matched to a gene. The CDR3 is made up of 15 amino acids. Germline CDR1 ENHRY, CDR2 SYGVKD. The chain's CDR3 is CAISERTGGTGELFF. The CDR3 DNA follows: TGTGCCATCAGTGAGAGGACAGGGGGCACCGGGGAGCTGTTTTTT.

This clonotype was seen only once. The chain has TRBV12-3 or TRBV12-4 and TRBJ2-1; the D is unclear. The CDR3 spans 14 residues. Trimming removed 3 bases from V and 6 bases from J, with 12 bases in between. The CDR3 protein is CASSLGYAGNEQFF. The CDR3 bases are TGTGCCAGCAGTTTGGGATACGCAGGCAATGAGCAGTTCTTC.

The J gene is TRBJ2-7, the V gene TRBV7-9; 8 bases match TRBD1. Germline V gives CDR1 SEHNR, CDR2 FQNEAQ (reference sequence). V was clipped by 0 bases and J by 2 bases; unmatched bases: 9. The CDR3 has 17 amino acids. CDR3 nucleotide sequence: TGTGCCAGCAGCTTAGCCCTTAACGGACAGGGCGCCTACGAGCAGTACTTC. Protein sequence: CASSLALNGQGAYEQYF.

This chain links TRBV9 with TRBJ2-6, with a tentative D call TRBD2 (6 bases). The V and J ends lost 0 bases and 0 bases respectively, with 16 bases between them. CDR1 and CDR2 (germline): SGDLS, YYNGEE. CDR3 size: 19 residues. DNA for the CDR3: TGTGCCAGCAGCGTAGTTTCGGGAGCCCTCAGCTCTGGGGCCAACGTCCTGACTTTC. This encodes CASSVVSGALSSGANVLTF.

The rearrangement links TRBV4-2 to TRBJ2-5; 7 bases are a match to TRBD1. CDR3 size: 13 residues. J gave up 6 bases and V 2 bases, and 3 bases lay outside the gene matches. Germline V gene lookup returns CDR1 LGHNA and CDR2 YNFKEQ. CDR3 nucleotides: TGTGCCAGCAGCCAAAACAGGGGACAGACCCAGTACTTC. Translated, it gives CASSQNRGQTQYF.

The rearrangement links TRBV30 to TRBJ1-1; D call uncertain. There are 13 residues in the CDR3. Germline V gene data show CDR1 as GTSNPN and CDR2 as SVGIG (reference sequence). Trimming stripped 0 bases from V and 5 bases from J, with 10 bases between. The CDR3 sequence: CAWSVQLLTEAFF. CDR3 nucleotides: TGTGCCTGGAGTGTACAATTGCTTACTGAAGCTTTCTTT.

This sequence joins TRBV30 and TRBJ1-1; D may be TRBD1 (5 bases). CDR1 is GTSNPN, CDR2 SVGIG, per germline (reference sequence). The V gene lost 6 bases and the J gene lost 4 bases, with 9 bases spanning the gap. The length of the CDR3 is 11 residues. CDR3 loop: CACIRGTEAFF. The CDR3 DNA is TGTGCCTGCATAAGGGGCACTGAAGCTTTCTTT.

This clonotype has only one observation. V is TRBV3-1 and J is TRBJ2-7; 8 bases align to TRBD1. The CDR3 contains 16 residues. Trimming removed 7 bases from V and 10 bases from J; junction bases left unmatched: 21. Germline V gene sequence: CDR1 LGHDT, CDR2 YNNKEL (reference sequence). CDR3: CASTLRDRMESEAQYF. DNA for the CDR3: TGTGCCAGCACCCTCCGGGACAGGATGGAGTCAGAGGCCCAGTACTTC.

The genes are TRBV7-9 and TRBJ2-7, with a possible D match to TRBD2 (5 bases). The CDR3 contains 13 residues. V gave up 3 bases and J gave up 6 bases, with 12 bases separating them. The germline CDR1 and CDR2 sequences are SEHNR and FQNEAQ (reference sequence). The CDR3 loop reads CASSFSVVAEQYF. CDR3 sequence (DNA): TGTGCCAGCAGCTTTAGCGTAGTCGCCGAGCAGTACTTC.

In its sample, this clonotype was seen a few times. This chain uses TRBV7-2 with TRBJ1-2; D remains unclear. This CDR3 has 14 residues. Looked up from germline, CDR1 is SGHTA and CDR2 is FQGNSA. Trimming took 5 bases from V and 2 from J, leaving 12 bases between them. The DNA of the CDR3 is TGTGCCAGCAGCCTGATTATAGCAAACTATGGCTACACCTTC. This gives the protein CASSLIIANYGYTF.

The gene calls are TRBV20-1 and TRBJ2-1, with 8 positions matching TRBD2. The V gene end was trimmed by 0 bases and the J gene end by 3 bases; junction bases not matched to a gene: 7. The CDR3 totals 16 residues. CDR1 DFQATT and CDR2 SNEGSKA come from the germline V gene (reference sequence). The CDR3 reads CSARDLSGSGYNEQFF. CDR3 coding DNA: TGCAGTGCTAGAGACCTCAGCGGGAGCGGCTACAATGAGCAGTTCTTC.

This clonotype has a handful of counts. The CDR3 sequence: CASSITGCTDTQYF. The CDR3 DNA sequence: TGCGCCAGCAGCATAACAGGGTGCACAGATACGCAGTATTTT. The rearrangement joins TRBV4-3 to TRBJ2-3; TRBD1 might be the D (6 bases). The V and J ends lost 5 bases and 1 base respectively, with 10 bases between them. This CDR3 comprises 14 residues. In germline, CDR1 is LGHNA, CDR2 YSLEER.

The chain carries TRBV4-3 and TRBJ2-1; perhaps TRBD2 as D (6 bases). The CDR3 is made up of 15 amino acids. The germline CDR1 and CDR2 sequences are LGHNA and YSLEER. The V end lost 3 bases, the J end lost 4 bases, and 13 bases lay between the germline ends. In DNA, the CDR3 is TGCGCCAGCAGCCACGGCGGGGACCCGTACAATGAGCAGTTCTTC. Translating it yields CASSHGGDPYNEQFF.

The count of this clonotype is one. V is TRBV7-2 and J is TRBJ1-1; D not certain. The CDR3 covers 16 residues. Germline CDR1 and CDR2: SGHTA and FQGNSA. The V end was cut by 2 bases, the J end by 1 base, with 14 bases between. Written as DNA, the CDR3 is TGTGCCAGCAGCTTATGGCTCAATCCGACGAACACTGAAGCTTTCTTT. It specifies CASSLWLNPTNTEAFF.

This chain connects TRBV5-1 to TRBJ2-7; D may be TRBD1 (6 bases). This CDR3 spans 15 amino acids. The germline V and J ends were trimmed by 4 bases and 3 bases, with 17 bases remaining between them. CDR1 and CDR2 from the germline V gene are SGHRS and YFSETQ. CDR3 in DNA: TGCGCCAGCAGCGGAATCAGGGGAAGGTACTACGAGCAGTACTTC. Translated, it gives CASSGIRGRYYEQYF.

About this clonotype: An end of the junction differs from the germline gene, which may be a read error. The chain recombines TRBV5-1 with TRBJ2-1, with D perhaps matching TRBD1 (6 bases). Per the germline V gene, CDR1 is SGHRS and CDR2 is YFSETQ. There are 14 residues in the CDR3. CDR3 residues: CVSSQGSLSHEQFF. CDR3 coding DNA: TGCGTCAGCAGCCAGGGGTCACTGTCGCATGAGCAGTTCTTC.

The table lists this clonotype with a few counts. The V gene is TRBV7-2, the J gene TRBJ2-1, with TRBD1 as a possible D gene (7 bases). Trimming stripped 3 bases from V and 9 bases from J, with 12 bases between. CDR1 is SGHTA and CDR2 is FQGNSA in the germline V gene. There are 13 residues in the CDR3. The CDR3 is CASSLGQGGEQFF. Written as DNA, the CDR3 is TGTGCCAGCAGCTTGGGGCAGGGGGGTGAGCAGTTCTTC.

V is TRBV6-2 or TRBV6-3 and J is TRBJ1-5, with D unresolved. The CDR3 is made up of 19 amino acids. The germline CDR1 and CDR2 sequences are MNHEY and SVGEGT. The V end was cut by 4 bases, the J end by 6 bases, with 28 bases between. CDR3 sequence: CASSSNSRGRVSDLQPQHF. The CDR3 DNA follows: TGTGCCAGCAGTTCCAATTCCCGGGGTCGTGTATCGGATCTTCAGCCCCAGCATTTT.

The V call is TRBV20-1, the J call TRBJ2-4; D is unresolved. Gene TRBJ2-7 matches the end of the DNA better, so the J call may be wrong. CDR3 size: 11 residues. The germline CDR1 and CDR2 sequences are DFQATT and SNEGSKA (reference sequence). The CDR3 spells CSASSIYEQYF. CDR3 DNA sequence: TGCAGTGCTAGTTCCATCTACGAGCAGTACTTC.

This clonotype was found a few times. The chain is built from TRBV7-2 and TRBJ2-3, with D tentatively TRBD2 (6 bases). The CDR3 consists of 15 residues. CDR1 is SGHTA and CDR2 is FQGNSA in the germline V gene. V shed 2 bases and J shed 5 bases, with 14 bases lying between them. This CDR3 is CASSLWGGTGDTQYF. CDR3 nucleotides: TGTGCCAGCAGCTTATGGGGCGGGACGGGAGATACGCAGTATTTT.

The rearrangement joins TRBV5-1 to TRBJ2-5, with 10 bases that match TRBD2. The trim removed 4 bases at V and 3 bases at J, leaving 3 bases unmatched. Germline CDR1 reads SGHRS; CDR2 reads YFSETQ. The CDR3 is made up of 14 amino acids. CDR3 in DNA: TGCGCCAGCAGCGGTGGACTAGCGGAAGAGACCCAGTACTTC. This sequence encodes CASSGGLAEETQYF.

This clonotype was seen only once. The chain links TRBV7-9 to TRBJ2-5; TRBD1 agrees at 7 bases. The CDR3 has 16 amino acids. The junction had 14 bases not matched to a gene; V was cut back by 5 bases and J by 5 bases. The germline gives CDR1 SEHNR, CDR2 FQNEAQ (reference sequence). The CDR3 region is CASSPEDRSVHETQYF. The CDR3 DNA sequence: TGTGCCAGCAGCCCAGAGGACAGGTCGGTCCATGAGACCCAGTACTTC.

This chain connects TRBV18 to TRBJ1-2; perhaps TRBD1 as D (6 bases). The CDR3 runs 16 residues. CDR1 is KGHSH, CDR2 LQKENI, per germline. Trimming removed 2 bases at V and 6 bases at J, with 19 bases between. The CDR3 region has the DNA TGTGCCAGCTCACCAATAGACACAGGGTCGGGTGATGGCTACACCTTC. Amino acid sequence: CASSPIDTGSGDGYTF.

This sequence joins TRBV29-1 and TRBJ2-1; D call uncertain. Germline V gene sequence: CDR1 SQVTM, CDR2 ANQGSEA. The V gene lost 7 bases and the J gene lost 6 bases, with 22 bases spanning the gap. There are 15 residues in the CDR3. The CDR3 reads CSAGYAVSALNEQFF. CDR3 bases: TGCAGCGCCGGTTATGCCGTGAGTGCTCTCAATGAGCAGTTCTTC.

This clonotype was counted at least ten times. The rearrangement joins TRBV27 to TRBJ2-7; 7 bases fit TRBD2. The CDR3 has 16 residues. The germline CDR1 and CDR2 sequences are MNHEY and SMNVEV (reference sequence). Trimming at V came to 2 bases and at J to 8 bases, leaving 15 bases not matched to a gene. The CDR3 is CASSLVLAAPLTKQYF. The CDR3 nucleotides read TGTGCCAGCAGTTTAGTTCTAGCGGCTCCCCTTACGAAGCAGTACTTC.

This clonotype was picked up a small number of times. The chain links TRBV12-3 or TRBV12-4 to TRBJ2-1; 9 bases map to TRBD1. The V gene end was trimmed by 4 bases and the J gene end by 6 bases; junction bases not matched to a gene: 7. The CDR3 totals 15 residues. The CDR3 here is CASSSPGTGINEQFF. The CDR3 DNA follows: TGTGCCAGCAGTTCCCCCGGGACAGGGATCAATGAGCAGTTCTTC.

In nucleotides, the CDR3 is TGTGCCAGCAGGTCCCCCGGGGGAGCAGGTGAAGCTTTCTTT. It is translated as CASRSPGGAGEAFF. V gene TRBV6-5 combines with J gene TRBJ1-1; D perhaps matches TRBD1 (5 bases). Germline V gene lookup returns CDR1 MNHEY and CDR2 SVGAGI. Trimming left V 6 bases short and J 7 bases short, with 18 bases between. The CDR3 is 14 amino acids.

The V gene is TRBV7-2, the J gene TRBJ2-6; D call uncertain. The CDR3 runs to 15 residues. Per germline, CDR1 SGHTA and CDR2 FQGNSA. V lost 0 bases, J lost 3 bases, and 6 bases lay in between. DNA of the CDR3: TGTGCCAGCAGCTTAGCAACCTTTGGGGCCAACGTCCTGACTTTC. Amino acid sequence: CASSLATFGANVLTF.

This sequence joins TRBV4-3 and TRBJ2-7, with a weak D call TRBD1 (6 bases). V was trimmed by 1 base and J by 0 bases, leaving 10 bases between them. CDR3 size: 15 residues. Germline assignment: CDR1 LGHNA and CDR2 YSLEER. CDR3 DNA sequence: TGCGCCAGCAGCCAAGGTAGGGGGACCTCCTACGAGCAGTACTTC. Translated: CASSQGRGTSYEQYF.

The J gene is TRBJ2-5, the V gene TRBV3-1, with D possibly TRBD2 on 6 matching bases. Trimming removed 3 bases at V and 0 bases at J, with 11 bases between. CDR1 is LGHDT and CDR2 is YNNKEL in the germline V gene (reference sequence). The CDR3 runs to 15 residues. The CDR3 loop reads CASSHRGTDQETQYF. The CDR3 DNA follows: TGTGCCAGCAGCCATCGGGGGACGGACCAAGAGACCCAGTACTTC.